This entry describes one T cell receptor beta chain. The antigen it binds to is not known. No quality values exist for individual bases; no much larger clone is one base distant. This same CDR3 is encoded by further DNA sequences in the sample. This sample is part of a study of shared clonotypes between healthy human individuals (TCRdb year 2020). Broadly, across the study: The cohort comprised a couple of women and a few men aged 18 to 49 years. For each donor, three plates each were used for CD4 naive and CD4 memory, two plates were used for CD8 naive, and one plate was used for CD8 memory. To estimate repertoire size and how much clonotype sharing occurs between individuals, the study deeply sequenced the blood TCR repertoires of several healthy adults. Different laboratories and diverse techniques were used to prepare libraries and sequence TCR repertoires, to increase sequencing depth and limit assay-specific biases. Between about 0.8 and 9 billion PBMCs per donor were obtained by leukapheresis.

Using the deep immunoSEQ assay, TCR CDR3 regions were amplified from genomic DNA by multiplex PCR. For each cell subset, the extracted genomic DNA was distributed evenly across all wells of several immunoSEQ 96-well plates, and each plate served as one replicate. For sorted subsets, roughly 0.2 ug genomic DNA, equal to some 28,000 T cell genomes, was loaded into each replicate PCR. The purified libraries were quantified using a Qubit 3.0 fluorometer, sized with a Bioanalyzer 2100, and then quantified again using the KAPA Library Quantification kit. Every immunoSEQ 96-well plate was sequenced on a dedicated single-read 150-cycle Illumina NextSeq 550 flow cell. Per the source publication's procedure: The immunoSEQ output contained only junctional sequences without quality scores, so filtering could not match that applied to full-length reads. To assign V/J genes and CDR3, sequences were annotated against IMGT germline references using PyIR, a Python wrapper for IgBLAST v1.9. Reads with weak V/J assignments (E-value above 1e-6), missing CDR3, stop codons, out-of-frame junctions, or ambiguous translated residues were removed. V3J clonotypes were defined as sequences sharing the same inferred V gene, J gene, and CDR3 amino acid sequence. Percentage overlap between repertoires was computed as shared unique clonotypes divided by the size of the smaller repertoire. Richness of each repertoire was evaluated using RTK rarefaction, the Chao1 estimator, and Recon v2.1 estimates of unobserved clonotypes. OLGA was used to compute generation probabilities for all TCRbeta clonotypes that the gDNA method yielded from several donors. This is the immuneACCESS table as TCRdb keeps it, with only in-frame sequences that have V and J called. A part of the clones is gone; compared with another copy, unresolved V genes explain less than half, and the rest is unexplained. D and trimming come from the DNA, and the V and J calls and clone size come from that table. Within this sample are roughly 1 million clones, with about 77% of them counted one time only. The ten largest clones capture over 1.3% of the sample.

Trimming takes 0 bases from V and 3 bases from J, and the germline ends sit 4 bases apart. CDR1 ENHRY and CDR2 SYGVKD were looked up in the germline V gene. The CDR3 covers 13 residues, taking in both the cysteine and the phenylalanine. The sequence is cut down to CDR3 DNA, 39 bases in frame from base 1. The donors were healthy, HIV-negative adults with no recently reported acute infections or vaccinations. Only Caucasian adults living in Nashville, Tennessee, USA were represented among the donors. Magnetic negative selection was used to enrich CD4+ T cells, after which naive cells were positively selected on CD45RA and the negative fraction became the memory subset. After blood collection by leukapheresis, PBMCs were isolated using Ficoll-Histopaque density gradient centrifugation and then cryopreserved in the vapor phase of liquid nitrogen. Analytical flow cytometry was used to check the purity and quantity of every magnetically sorted T cell population. Each sorted fraction had its genomic DNA isolated and then quantified by UV absorbance on a Nanodrop 2000c.

Findings and caveats that apply to the study as a whole: Pairwise subsampling indicated that sequencing depth was expected to affect the degree of clonotype sharing among donors. Estimated clonotype richness was generally larger for naive than for memory subsets. Because the study included a small number of donors, the genetic and exposure-history diversity represented was limited. Sampling was restricted to blood, and TCR repertoires in tissues likely differ from the TCR repertoires found in blood. Rarefaction of sorted-subset datasets indicated incomplete sequencing despite the large sequencing depth. Higher generation probabilities were observed for clonotypes shared by all four sorted-subset donors than for non-shared clonotypes. When a few donors were compared, the shared fraction of clonotypes was 5% to 6.5% for naive CD4, roughly 3.4% for naive CD8, 2% to 2.5% for memory CD4, and 0.4% for memory CD8.

Sequenced input: memory CD4+ T cells sorted from blood. The cell subset or site label here, explained by the study, means: CD45RA-negative fraction. The chain employs TRBV10-3 and TRBJ2-3; no D gene call is confident. The receptor comes from a man aged 18 to 35 in good health. The nucleotide sequence reads as follows: TGTGCCATCAGTGAGTCGCGGACAGATACGCAGTATTTT. It encodes CAISESRTDTQYF.